This TCR beta chain was observed in a study of T cell repertoires in cytomegalovirus infection. General study findings and limits: In two of eight donors, the top clonotype was HLA-C-restricted CMV-specific.

CDR1 is SGHTA and CDR2 is FQGNSA in the germline V gene. Trimming pared 2 bases from V and 4 bases from J, leaving 8 bases between. CDR3 length: 13 amino acids. This clonotype was observed at least ten times. Its specificity is not known. In TCRdb, the reads were re-called with MiXCR into one record per CDR3 protein. The sample has 230,000 or so distinct CDR3 sequences, about 18% seen once. Sequenced input: CD8+ T cells from PBMCs. The chain uses TRBV7-2 and TRBJ1-2, with D possibly being TRBD1 (5 bases). This TCR derives from a human donor in good health (CMV status not recorded). Some clones in this sample may be carry-over from other donors' samples. CDR3 sequence (DNA): TGTGCCAGCAGCTTACTCGACAGCTATGGCTACACCTTC. Amino acid sequence: CASSLLDSYGYTF.